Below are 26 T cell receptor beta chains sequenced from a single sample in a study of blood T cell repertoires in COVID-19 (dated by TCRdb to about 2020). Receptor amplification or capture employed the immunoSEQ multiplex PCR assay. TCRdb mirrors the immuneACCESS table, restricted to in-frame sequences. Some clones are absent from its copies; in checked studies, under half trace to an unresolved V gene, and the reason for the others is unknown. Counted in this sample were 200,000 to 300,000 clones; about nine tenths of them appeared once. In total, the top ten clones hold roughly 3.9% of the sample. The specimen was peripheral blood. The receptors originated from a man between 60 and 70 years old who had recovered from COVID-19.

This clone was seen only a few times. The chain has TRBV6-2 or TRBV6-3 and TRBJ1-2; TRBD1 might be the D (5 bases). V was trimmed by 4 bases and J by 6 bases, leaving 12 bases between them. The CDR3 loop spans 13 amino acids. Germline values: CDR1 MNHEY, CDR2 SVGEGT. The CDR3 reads CASSFGGRNGYTF. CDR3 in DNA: TGTGCCAGCAGTTTCGGGGGGAGAAATGGCTACACCTTC.

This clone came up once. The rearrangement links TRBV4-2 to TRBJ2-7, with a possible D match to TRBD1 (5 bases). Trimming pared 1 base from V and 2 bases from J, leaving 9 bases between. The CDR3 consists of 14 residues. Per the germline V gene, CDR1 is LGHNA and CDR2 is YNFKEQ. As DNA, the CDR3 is TGTGCCAGCAGCCAAGTGTCCAGGGCCTACGAGCAGTACTTC. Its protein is CASSQVSRAYEQYF.

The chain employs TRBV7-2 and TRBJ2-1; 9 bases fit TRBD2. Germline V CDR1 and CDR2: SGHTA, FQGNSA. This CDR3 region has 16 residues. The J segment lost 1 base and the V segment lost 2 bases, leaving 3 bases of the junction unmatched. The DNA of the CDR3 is TGTGCCAGCAGCTTAAGTAGCGGGGGATCCTACAATGAGCAGTTCTTC. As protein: CASSLSSGGSYNEQFF.

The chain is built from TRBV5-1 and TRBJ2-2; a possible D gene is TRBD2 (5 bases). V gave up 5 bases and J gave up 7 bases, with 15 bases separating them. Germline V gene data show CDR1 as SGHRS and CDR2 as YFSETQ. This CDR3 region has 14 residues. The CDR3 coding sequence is TGCGCCAGCAGTAGTCGGGGAGAAAGCGGGGAGCTGTTTTTT. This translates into CASSSRGESGELFF. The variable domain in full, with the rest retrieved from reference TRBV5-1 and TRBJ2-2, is KAGVTQTPRYLIKTRGQQVTLSCSPISGHRSVSWYQQTPGQGLQFLFEYFSETQRNKGNFPGRFSGRQFSNSRSEMNVSTLELGDSALYLCASSSRGESGELFFGEGSRLTVL.

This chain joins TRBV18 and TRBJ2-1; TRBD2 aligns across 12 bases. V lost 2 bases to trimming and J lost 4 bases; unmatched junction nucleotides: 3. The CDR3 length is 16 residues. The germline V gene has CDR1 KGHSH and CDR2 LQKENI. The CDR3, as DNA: TGTGCCAGCTCACCATTGACTAGCGGGGGATACAATGAGCAGTTCTTC. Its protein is CASSPLTSGGYNEQFF.

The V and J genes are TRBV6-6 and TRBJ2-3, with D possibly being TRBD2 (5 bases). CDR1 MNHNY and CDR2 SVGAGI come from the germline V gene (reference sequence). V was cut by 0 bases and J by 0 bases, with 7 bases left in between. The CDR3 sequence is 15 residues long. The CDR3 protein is CASSYSQRSTDTQYF. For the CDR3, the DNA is TGTGCCAGCAGTTACTCGCAGCGGAGCACAGATACGCAGTATTTT.

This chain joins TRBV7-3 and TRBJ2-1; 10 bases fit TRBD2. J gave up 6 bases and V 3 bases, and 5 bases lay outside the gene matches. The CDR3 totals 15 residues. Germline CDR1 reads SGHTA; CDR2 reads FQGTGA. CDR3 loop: CASSFTLAGFNEQFF. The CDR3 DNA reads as TGTGCCAGCAGCTTCACACTAGCGGGGTTCAATGAGCAGTTCTTC.

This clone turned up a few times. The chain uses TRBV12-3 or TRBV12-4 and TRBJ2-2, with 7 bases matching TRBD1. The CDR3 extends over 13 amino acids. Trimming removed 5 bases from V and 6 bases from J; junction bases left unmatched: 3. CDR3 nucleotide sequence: TGTGCCAGCAGTCCTACAGGGGCCGGGGAGCTGTTTTTT. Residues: CASSPTGAGELFF.

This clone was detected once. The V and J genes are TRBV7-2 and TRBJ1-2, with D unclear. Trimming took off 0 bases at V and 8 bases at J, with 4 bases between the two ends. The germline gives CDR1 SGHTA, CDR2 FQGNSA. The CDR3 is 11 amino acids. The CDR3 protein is CASSLALGYTF. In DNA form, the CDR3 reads TGTGCCAGCAGCTTAGCACTAGGCTACACCTTC.

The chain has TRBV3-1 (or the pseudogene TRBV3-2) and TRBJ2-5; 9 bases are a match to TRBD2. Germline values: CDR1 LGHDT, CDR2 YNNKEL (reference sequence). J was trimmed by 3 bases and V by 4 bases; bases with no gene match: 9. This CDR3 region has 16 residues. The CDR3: CASSRFGGTSKETQYF. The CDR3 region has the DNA TGTGCCAGCAGCCGTTTCGGGGGGACTAGCAAAGAGACCCAGTACTTC.

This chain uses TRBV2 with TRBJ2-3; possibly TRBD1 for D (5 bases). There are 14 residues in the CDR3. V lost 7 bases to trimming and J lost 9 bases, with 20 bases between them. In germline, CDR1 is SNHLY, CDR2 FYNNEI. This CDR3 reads CASIGAPTSGTQYF. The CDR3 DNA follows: TGTGCCAGCATTGGGGCTCCCACCTCAGGGACGCAGTATTTT.

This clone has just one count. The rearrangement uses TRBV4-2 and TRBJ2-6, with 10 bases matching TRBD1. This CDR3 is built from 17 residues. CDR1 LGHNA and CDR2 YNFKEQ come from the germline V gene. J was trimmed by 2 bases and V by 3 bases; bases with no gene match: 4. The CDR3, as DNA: TGTGCCAGCAGCCAGTTGACAGGGGGCACTGGGGCCAACGTCCTGACTTTC. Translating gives CASSQLTGGTGANVLTF.

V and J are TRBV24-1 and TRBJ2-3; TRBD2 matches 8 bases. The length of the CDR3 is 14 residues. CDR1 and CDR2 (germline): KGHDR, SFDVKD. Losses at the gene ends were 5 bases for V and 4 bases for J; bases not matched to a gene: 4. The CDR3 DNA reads TGTGCCACCAGTGGGTCGGGGGGGGCAGATACGCAGTATTTT. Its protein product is CATSGSGGADTQYF.

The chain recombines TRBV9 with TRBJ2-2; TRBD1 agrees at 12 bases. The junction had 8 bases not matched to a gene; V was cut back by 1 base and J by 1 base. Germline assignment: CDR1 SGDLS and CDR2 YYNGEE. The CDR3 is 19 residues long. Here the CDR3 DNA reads TGTGCCAGCAGCGTACGCTCGGGACAGGGGGCCCTGAACACCGGGGAGCTGTTTTTT. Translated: CASSVRSGQGALNTGELFF.

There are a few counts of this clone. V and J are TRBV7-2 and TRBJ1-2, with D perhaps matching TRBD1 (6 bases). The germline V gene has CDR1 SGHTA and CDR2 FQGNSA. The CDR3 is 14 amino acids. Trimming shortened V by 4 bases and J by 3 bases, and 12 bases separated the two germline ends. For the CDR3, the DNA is TGTGCCAGCAGCTCACGACAGGTTGACTATGGCTACACCTTC. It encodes CASSSRQVDYGYTF.

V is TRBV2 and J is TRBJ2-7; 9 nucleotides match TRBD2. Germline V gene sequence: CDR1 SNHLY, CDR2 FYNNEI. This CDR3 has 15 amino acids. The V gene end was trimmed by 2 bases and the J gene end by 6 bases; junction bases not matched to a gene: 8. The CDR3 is CASSEHPGGGVEQYF. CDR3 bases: TGTGCCAGCAGTGAACACCCAGGCGGGGGGGTCGAGCAGTACTTC.

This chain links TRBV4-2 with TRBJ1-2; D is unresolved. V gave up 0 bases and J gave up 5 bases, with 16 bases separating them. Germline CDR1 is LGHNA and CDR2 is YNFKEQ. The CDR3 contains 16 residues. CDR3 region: CASSQDVAGYVYGYTF. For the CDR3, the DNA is TGTGCCAGCAGCCAAGACGTTGCGGGCTATGTTTATGGCTACACCTTC.

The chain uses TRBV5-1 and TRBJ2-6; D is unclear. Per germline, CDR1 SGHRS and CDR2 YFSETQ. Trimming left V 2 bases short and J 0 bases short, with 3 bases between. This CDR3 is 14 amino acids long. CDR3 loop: CASSFLSGANVLTF. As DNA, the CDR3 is TGCGCCAGCAGCTTCCTCTCTGGGGCCAACGTCCTGACTTTC. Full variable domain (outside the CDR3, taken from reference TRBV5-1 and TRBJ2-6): KAGVTQTPRYLIKTRGQQVTLSCSPISGHRSVSWYQQTPGQGLQFLFEYFSETQRNKGNFPGRFSGRQFSNSRSEMNVSTLELGDSALYLCASSFLSGANVLTFGAGSRLTVL.

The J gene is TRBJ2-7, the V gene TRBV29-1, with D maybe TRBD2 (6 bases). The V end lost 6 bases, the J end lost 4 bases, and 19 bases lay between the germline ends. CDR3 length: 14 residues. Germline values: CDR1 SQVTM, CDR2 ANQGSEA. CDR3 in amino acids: CSVGGVPPVYEQYF. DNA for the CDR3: TGCAGCGTCGGAGGGGTCCCTCCAGTATACGAGCAGTACTTC.

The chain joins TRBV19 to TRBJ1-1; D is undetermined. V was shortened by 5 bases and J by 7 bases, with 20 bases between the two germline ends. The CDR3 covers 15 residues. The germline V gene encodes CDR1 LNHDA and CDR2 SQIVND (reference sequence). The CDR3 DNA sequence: TGTGCCAGTAGTTCTGCAGCCGGGAGTGAGAATGAAGCTTTCTTT. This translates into CASSSAAGSENEAFF.

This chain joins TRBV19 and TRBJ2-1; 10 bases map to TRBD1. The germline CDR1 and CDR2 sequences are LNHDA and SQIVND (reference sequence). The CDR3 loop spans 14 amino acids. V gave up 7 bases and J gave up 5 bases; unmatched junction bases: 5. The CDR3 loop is CASIRTGGNNEQFF. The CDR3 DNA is TGTGCCAGTATTCGGACAGGGGGTAACAATGAGCAGTTCTTC.

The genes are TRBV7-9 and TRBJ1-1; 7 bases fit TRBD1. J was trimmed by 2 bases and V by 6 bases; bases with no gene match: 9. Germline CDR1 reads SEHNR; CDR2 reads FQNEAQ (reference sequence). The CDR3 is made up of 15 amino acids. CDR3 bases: TGTGCCAGCAGACAGGGGAATAGTGGAAACACTGAAGCTTTCTTT. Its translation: CASRQGNSGNTEAFF.

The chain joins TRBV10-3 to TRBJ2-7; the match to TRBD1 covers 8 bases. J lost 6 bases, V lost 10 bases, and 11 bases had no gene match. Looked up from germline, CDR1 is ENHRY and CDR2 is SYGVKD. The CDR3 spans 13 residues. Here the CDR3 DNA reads TGTGCCAGGGTCGACAGGGGACCCTTCGAGCAGTACTTC. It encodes CARVDRGPFEQYF.

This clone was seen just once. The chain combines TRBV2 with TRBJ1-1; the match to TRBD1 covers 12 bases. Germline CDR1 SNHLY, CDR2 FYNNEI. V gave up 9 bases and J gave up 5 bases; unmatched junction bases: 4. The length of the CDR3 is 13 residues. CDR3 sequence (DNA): TGTGCCAGAGAGGGACAGGGGGCTACTGAAGCTTTCTTT. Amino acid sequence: CAREGQGATEAFF.

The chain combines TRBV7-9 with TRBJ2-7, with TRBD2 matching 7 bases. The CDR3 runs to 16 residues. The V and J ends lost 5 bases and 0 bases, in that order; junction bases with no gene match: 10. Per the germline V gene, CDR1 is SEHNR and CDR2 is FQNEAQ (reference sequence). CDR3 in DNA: TGTGCCAGCAGCGGACGAGCGGGGATCGGCTCCTACGAGCAGTACTTC. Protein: CASSGRAGIGSYEQYF.

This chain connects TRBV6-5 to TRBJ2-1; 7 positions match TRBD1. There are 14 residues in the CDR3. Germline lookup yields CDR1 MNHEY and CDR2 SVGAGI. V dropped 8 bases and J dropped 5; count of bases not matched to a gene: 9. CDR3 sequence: CASARDSVNNEQFF. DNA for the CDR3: TGTGCCAGCGCCCGGGACAGTGTAAACAATGAGCAGTTCTTC.